Below are 15 T cell receptor beta chains sequenced from a single sample in a study of cytomegalovirus exposure and HLA in healthy donors. Primers included in the PCR were 60 Vbeta and 13 Jbeta primers. The assay was immunoSEQ multiplex PCR, and TCRdb's table has in-frame clones only and misses some. The sample lists tens of thousands of clones; around 76% were seen once. Sequenced: PBMCs. The origin of the receptors is a woman younger than 45 in good health and CMV-seropositive.

The chain is built from TRBV7-8 and TRBJ1-2; TRBD1 aligns across 10 bases. Germline values: CDR1 SGHVS, CDR2 FQNEAQ. With V trimmed by 5 bases and J by 8 bases, 5 bases remained unmatched. The CDR3 has 13 residues. Here the CDR3 reads CASSPRDRGGYTF. CDR3 in DNA: TGTGCCAGCAGCCCCCGGGACAGGGGAGGCTACACCTTC.

This chain joins TRBV6-5 and TRBJ2-7; a possible D gene is TRBD1 (5 bases). CDR1 is MNHEY, CDR2 SVGAGI, per germline. V was shortened by 0 bases and J by 3 bases, with 6 bases between the two germline ends. This CDR3 region has 13 residues. CDR3 bases: TGTGCCAGCAGTTACTCTGACAGCTACGAGCAGTACTTC. Residues: CASSYSDSYEQYF.

The chain recombines TRBV6-6 with TRBJ2-7, with D possibly matching TRBD2 (6 bases). The CDR3 spans 16 residues. CDR1 is MNHNY, CDR2 SVGAGI, per germline (reference sequence). With 6 bases removed from V and 3 bases from J, the gap between germline ends came to 21 bases. The CDR3 coding sequence is TGTGCCAGCAGCTACGGACTGGGCTCCGGGGGCTACGAGCAGTACTTC. Residues: CASSYGLGSGGYEQYF.

V is TRBV7-2 and J is TRBJ2-2; possible D gene TRBD2, 5 bases. The germline V gene has CDR1 SGHTA and CDR2 FQGNSA. This CDR3 has 18 amino acids. The V end was cut by 4 bases, the J end by 3 bases, with 21 bases between. The CDR3: CASSSRVRPLADTGELFF. Here the CDR3 DNA reads TGTGCCAGCAGCTCGAGGGTCAGACCCTTGGCCGACACCGGGGAGCTGTTTTTT.

The chain is built from TRBV2 and TRBJ2-1, with TRBD1 identical over 7 bases. This CDR3 spans 15 amino acids. V lost 5 bases to trimming and J lost 6 bases; unmatched junction nucleotides: 10. Germline CDR1 is SNHLY and CDR2 is FYNNEI. The CDR3 DNA sequence: TGTGCCAGCAGTCCCGGACAGGTTAAGGGCAATGAGCAGTTCTTC. Residues: CASSPGQVKGNEQFF.

This chain links TRBV28 with TRBJ1-4; 8 nucleotides line up with TRBD1. The CDR3 has 14 residues. The trim removed 7 bases at V and 8 bases at J, leaving 9 bases unmatched. The germline V gene has CDR1 MDHEN and CDR2 SYDVKM. The CDR3 nucleotides read TGTGCCAGCACCGTGGGACAGGTTGGCGAAAAACTGTTTTTT. It yields the protein CASTVGQVGEKLFF.

V is TRBV7-9 and J is TRBJ1-4; D is unclear. Germline CDR1 and CDR2: SEHNR and FQNEAQ (reference sequence). The CDR3 runs 15 residues. V gave up 3 bases and J gave up 0 bases, with 8 bases separating them. The CDR3 reads CASSLHTATNEKLFF. The CDR3, as DNA: TGTGCCAGCAGCTTGCACACCGCAACTAATGAAAAACTGTTTTTT. The full variable domain, rest sourced from reference TRBV7-9 and TRBJ1-4, is DTGVSQNPRHKITKRGQNVTFRCDPISEHNRLYWYRQTLGQGPEFLTYFQNEAQLEKSRLLSDRFSAERPKGSFSTLEIQRTEQGDSAMYLCASSLHTATNEKLFFGSGTQLSVL.

For the CDR3, the DNA is TGTGCCAGCAGTCGACAGGGATGGATGGACACCATATATTTT. This translates into CASSRQGWMDTIYF. This chain connects TRBV28 to TRBJ1-3; TRBD1 agrees at 7 bases. This CDR3 has 14 amino acids. Germline assignment: CDR1 MDHEN and CDR2 SYDVKM. The V and J ends lost 5 bases and 8 bases, in that order; junction bases with no gene match: 9.

This clone came up a few times. The J gene is TRBJ2-1, the V gene TRBV5-8, with D uncertain. This CDR3 is built from 12 residues. V gave up 3 bases and J gave up 8 bases, with 9 bases separating them. The germline V gene encodes CDR1 SGHTS and CDR2 YDEGEE. The CDR3 bases are TGTGCCAGCAGCTCTTTTTTCTATGAGCAGTTCTTC. This translates into CASSSFFYEQFF.

J is TRBJ1-1 and V is TRBV6-5, with a possible D match to TRBD1 (5 bases). V lost 0 bases, J lost 7 bases, and 18 bases lay in between. The CDR3 has 16 amino acids. The V gene's germline CDR1 is MNHEY and CDR2 SVGAGI. CDR3: CASSYSSAKGIFEAFF. The DNA of the CDR3 is TGTGCCAGCAGTTACTCGAGTGCGAAGGGGATTTTTGAAGCTTTCTTT.

The chain recombines TRBV18 with TRBJ2-7; D not certain. CDR3 length: 13 amino acids. V dropped 2 bases and J dropped 2 bases, with 7 bases sitting between them. Germline V gene data show CDR1 as KGHSH and CDR2 as LQKENI. The CDR3 region is CASSPGDPYEQYF. CDR3 in DNA: TGTGCCAGCTCACCAGGAGACCCCTACGAGCAGTACTTC.

In its sample, this clone was seen a few times. This chain links TRBV30 with TRBJ1-5, with TRBD1 matching over 7 bases. V trimming: 2 bases; J trimming: 4 bases; junction bases outside the gene matches: 5. Germline CDR1 and CDR2: GTSNPN and SVGIG (reference sequence). The CDR3 extends over 14 amino acids. The CDR3 sequence is CAWSITGANQPQHF. The DNA for the CDR3 is TGTGCCTGGAGTATAACAGGGGCGAATCAGCCCCAGCATTTT. Using reference TRBV30 and TRBJ1-5 for the parts outside the CDR3, the full variable domain is SQTIHQWPATLVQPVGSPLSLECTVEGTSNPNLYWYRQAAGRGLQLLFYSVGIGQISSEVPQNLSASRPQDRQFILSSKKLLLSDSGFYLCAWSITGANQPQHFGDGTRLSIL.

The V gene is TRBV5-1, the J gene TRBJ1-2; no firm D call. The germline gives CDR1 SGHRS, CDR2 YFSETQ. Trimming cost V 0 bases and J 5 bases, with 8 bases left between them. The length of the CDR3 is 13 residues. The CDR3 loop reads CASSLVSGYGYTF. The CDR3 DNA is TGCGCCAGCAGCTTGGTTTCGGGTTATGGCTACACCTTC.

The CDR3, as DNA: TGCGCCAGCAGCCAAGGTCCTAGCGGGAGGGCGAGTGGGGAGCTGTTTTTT. It specifies CASSQGPSGRASGELFF. V usage is TRBV4-1 and J usage is TRBJ2-2; 12 bases are a match to TRBD2. The germline V gene has CDR1 MGHRA and CDR2 YSYEKL. After removal of 1 base from V and 8 bases from J, the junction contained 8 bases not matched to a gene. The CDR3 spans 17 residues.

This clone showed up just once. The chain links TRBV11-1 to TRBJ1-5; D is uncertain. Trimming stripped 0 bases from V and 4 bases from J, with 10 bases between. The CDR3 has 15 amino acids. Germline CDR1 SGHAT, CDR2 FQDESV (reference sequence). The CDR3 protein is CASSLAPGPNQPQHF. The CDR3 bases are TGTGCCAGCAGCTTAGCGCCAGGCCCAAATCAGCCCCAGCATTTT.